Listed below are T cell receptor beta chains from one sample, sequenced in a study of shared clonotypes between healthy human individuals. The data were produced by immunoSEQ multiplex PCR, yet TCRdb's version contains in-frame clones alone and is incomplete. This sample has approximately 2.1 million clones, with more than 85% found just once. The sequenced sample was naive CD4+ T cells from PBMCs. The receptors were sampled from a man between 18 and 35 years old in good health. Some clones in this sample may be carry-over from other donors' samples. The CDR3 runs from the conserved cysteine through the conserved F or W. The D gene is left open where the match is weak. The size entry is marked missing in some rows and otherwise reads once, few, many or a size class.

J	V	D	size	CDR3	DNA
TRBJ2-7	TRBV2	-	-	CASSVGGPRYEQYF	TGTGCCAGCAGTGTTGGCGGGCCTCGCTACGAGCAGTACTTC
TRBJ2-2	TRBV5-1	-	-	CASSSRTNRAGELFF	TGCGCCAGCAGCTCCCGGACTAACCGGGCCGGGGAGCTGTTTTTT
TRBJ2-2	TRBV29-1	TRBD1	-	CSVWVRTGSFGELFF	TGCAGCGTTTGGGTCCGGACAGGGAGTTTCGGGGAGCTGTTTTTT
TRBJ2-5	TRBV5-6	TRBD1	-	CASIESDRAQETQYF	TGTGCCAGCATAGAGTCAGACAGGGCTCAAGAGACCCAGTACTTC
TRBJ2-7	TRBV27	TRBD2	-	CASRYTSGRSYEQYF	TGTGCCAGCAGATACACTAGCGGGCGCTCCTACGAGCAGTACTTC
TRBJ1-2	TRBV7-9	-	-	CASSLAGAGLSGYTF	TGTGCCAGCAGCTTAGCAGGGGCAGGGTTAAGTGGCTACACCTTC
TRBJ2-1	TRBV14	-	-	CASSPTFYNEQFF	TGTGCCAGCAGCCCCACCTTCTACAATGAGCAGTTCTTC
TRBJ1-1	TRBV11-1	-	-	CASSLFPEDEAFF	TGTGCCAGCAGCTTATTTCCCGAGGATGAAGCTTTCTTT
TRBJ2-2	TRBV5-1	TRBD1	-	CASRGQGAAGELFF	TGCGCCAGCAGGGGACAGGGTGCGGCCGGGGAGCTGTTTTTT
TRBJ2-2	TRBV18	-	-	CASSPDWNANTGELFF	TGTGCCAGCTCCCCGGACTGGAACGCGAACACCGGGGAGCTGTTTTTT
TRBJ1-1	TRBV25-1	-	-	CASSFKKFNQGFAAFF	TGTGCCAGCAGTTTTAAAAAATTCAATCAGGGTTTTGCAGCTTTCTTT
TRBJ2-7	TRBV11-2	-	-	CASSSPSLGQYF	TGTGCCAGCAGCTCACCCTCCCTAGGGCAGTACTTC
TRBJ1-1	TRBV18	-	-	CASSPYDGNTEAFF	TGTGCCAGCTCACCATATGACGGGAACACTGAAGCTTTCTTT
TRBJ2-5	TRBV27	-	-	CASSPRVQETQYF	TGTGCCAGCAGCCCAAGGGTCCAAGAGACCCAGTACTTC
TRBJ1-6	TRBV6-5	-	-	CASSPVGGNPSPLHF	TGTGCCAGCAGTCCCGTCGGGGGTAATCCATCACCCCTCCACTTT
TRBJ1-1	TRBV5-4	TRBD1	-	CASTRTGQGLMNTEAFF	TGTGCCAGCACCAGAACGGGACAGGGACTTATGAACACTGAAGCTTTCTTT
TRBJ1-1	TRBV9	-	-	CASSVGGQMNTEAFF	TGTGCCAGCAGCGTAGGAGGACAAATGAACACTGAAGCTTTCTTT
TRBJ1-2	TRBV5-1	TRBD1	-	CASSLGVLSGGAYGYTF	TGCGCCAGCAGCTTGGGTGTATTATCAGGGGGAGCCTATGGCTACACCTTC
TRBJ2-1	TRBV5-4	-	-	CASSLSGFSSYNEQFF	TGTGCCAGCAGCTTGAGCGGGTTCAGCTCCTACAATGAGCAGTTCTTC
TRBJ2-7	TRBV11-3	-	-	CASSLSGNSYEQYF	TGTGCCAGCAGCTTAAGCGGTAACTCCTACGAGCAGTACTTC
TRBJ2-7	TRBV28	TRBD2	-	CASRSSGSGYYEQYF	TGTGCCAGCAGAAGTAGCGGGAGCGGGTACTACGAGCAGTACTTC
TRBJ2-7	TRBV9	TRBD1	once	CASSVGGTGVYEQYF	TGTGCCAGCAGCGTAGGTGGGACAGGGGTCTACGAGCAGTACTTC
TRBJ2-1	TRBV11-2	-	-	CASSRYAQPTYNEQFF	TGTGCCAGCAGTCGTTATGCTCAGCCTACCTACAATGAGCAGTTCTTC
TRBJ2-7	TRBV6-1	-	-	CANALRESEQYF	TGTGCCAACGCGCTCAGGGAGAGCGAGCAGTACTTC
TRBJ2-7	TRBV5-1	-	-	CASSLGSGPLDEQYF	TGCGCCAGCAGCTTGGGGTCAGGACCCCTAGACGAGCAGTACTTC
TRBJ1-1	TRBV28	TRBD1	-	CASSPRTGVGTEAFF	TGTGCCAGCAGTCCGAGGACAGGGGTGGGAACTGAAGCTTTCTTT
TRBJ2-1	TRBV28	TRBD1	-	CASSLPLGDRERRSSYNEQFF	TGTGCCAGCAGTTTACCCCTCGGTGACAGGGAGCGGAGAAGCTCCTACAATGAGCAGTTCTTC
TRBJ2-1	TRBV7-3	TRBD1	-	CASSLPGQGFNEQFF	TGTGCCAGCAGCTTACCGGGACAGGGTTTCAATGAGCAGTTCTTC
TRBJ2-7	TRBV27	TRBD1	-	CASNPLGRGYEQYF	TGTGCCAGCAACCCGCTAGGCAGGGGGTACGAGCAGTACTTC
TRBJ2-5	TRBV19	-	once	CASSIWSGDQETQYF	TGTGCCAGTAGTATTTGGTCAGGGGACCAAGAGACCCAGTACTTC
TRBJ1-5	TRBV2	TRBD1	few	CATGQGVEQPQHF	TGTGCCACGGGACAGGGGGTCGAACAGCCCCAGCATTTT
TRBJ1-1	TRBV6-6	-	once	CASRSRARAAFF	TGTGCCAGCAGAAGCAGGGCGCGTGCAGCTTTCTTT
TRBJ2-7	TRBV6-5	-	once	CASSYAAATGEQYF	TGTGCCAGCAGTTATGCCGCGGCCACGGGGGAGCAGTACTTC
TRBJ2-7	TRBV15	TRBD2	-	CATSGGLAGQYEQYF	TGTGCCACCAGCGGGGGACTAGCGGGACAGTACGAGCAGTACTTC
TRBJ2-1	TRBV29-1	TRBD1	once	CSVEDRGQVKQFF	TGCAGCGTTGAAGATAGGGGGCAGGTAAAGCAGTTCTTC
TRBJ1-1	TRBV4-1	TRBD1	-	CASSPDRGGTEAFF	TGCGCCAGCAGCCCCGACAGGGGGGGCACTGAAGCTTTCTTT
TRBJ1-3	TRBV30	-	once	CAWGKGYSGNTIYF	TGTGCCTGGGGCAAGGGGTACTCTGGAAACACCATATATTTT
TRBJ2-1	TRBV5-4	-	-	CASSPGTTNEQFF	TGTGCCAGCAGCCCCGGGACAACCAATGAGCAGTTCTTC
TRBJ2-5	TRBV14	-	-	CASSQAWGYQETQYF	TGTGCCAGCAGCCAAGCATGGGGGTACCAAGAGACCCAGTACTTC
TRBJ2-2	TRBV29-1	TRBD2	-	CSVARSPTSGRGTGELFF	TGCAGCGTCGCCCGCTCACCGACTAGCGGGAGGGGCACCGGGGAGCTGTTTTTT
TRBJ1-4	TRBV7-9	TRBD1	-	CASTLTGVNEKLFF	TGTGCCAGCACCCTAACAGGGGTGAACGAAAAACTGTTTTTT